These 25 T cell receptor beta chains share one sample of origin, sequenced in a study of T cell responses to AZD1222 COVID-19 vaccine. Method: immunoSEQ multiplex PCR; TCRdb's copy keeps in-frame clones and lacks some. This sample has 100,000 to 140,000 clones, with 87% found just once. Sequences were derived from peripheral blood, sampled 28 days after the second AZD1222 dose. Source of these receptors: an adult who received the AZD1222 COVID-19 vaccine.

This sequence joins TRBV6-5 and TRBJ1-5; 12 bases are shared with TRBD1. Germline values: CDR1 MNHEY, CDR2 SVGAGI. CDR3 length: 15 residues. Trimming at V came to 6 bases and at J to 4 bases, leaving 4 bases not matched to a gene. This CDR3 is CASSRDRGPNQPQHF. The DNA for the CDR3 is TGTGCCAGCAGCCGGGACAGGGGGCCTAATCAGCCCCAGCATTTT.

The V gene is TRBV6-4, the J gene TRBJ2-5; D is unresolved. This CDR3 comprises 14 residues. CDR1 is MRHNA and CDR2 is SNTAGT in the germline V gene. V lost 6 bases and J lost 0, with 11 bases in between. The CDR3 DNA is TGTGCCAGCAGGGAACAGTGTTACCAAGAGACCCAGTACTTC. It translates to CASREQCYQETQYF.

The CDR3 spells CASSPRWENEQFF. CDR3 nucleotide sequence: TGTGCCAGCAGTCCGAGGTGGGAGAATGAGCAGTTCTTC. This chain joins TRBV12-3 or TRBV12-4 and TRBJ2-1; TRBD2 is a possible D gene (5 bases). Between the trimmed V and J ends, which lost 5 bases and 7 bases, there was a span of 12 bases. The CDR3 runs 13 residues.

This chain connects TRBV20-1 to TRBJ1-2; no definite D call. The CDR3 length is 11 residues. V was cut by 7 bases and J by 4 bases, with 10 bases left in between. Germline loops: CDR1 DFQATT, CDR2 SNEGSKA (reference sequence). CDR3 in amino acids: CSVGSLYGYTF. The CDR3 nucleotides read TGCAGTGTTGGTAGCCTCTATGGCTACACCTTC.

The J gene is TRBJ1-2, the V gene TRBV5-1, with D possibly matching TRBD1 (5 bases). Germline V gene lookup returns CDR1 SGHRS and CDR2 YFSETQ. The V end lost 4 bases, the J end lost 4 bases, and 17 bases lay between the germline ends. This CDR3 contains 15 residues. Here the CDR3 DNA reads TGCGCCAGCAGCCCTACCTATGGGGGTAGCTATGGCTACACCTTC. Translation: CASSPTYGGSYGYTF.

The gene calls are TRBV18 and TRBJ2-4, with TRBD1 matching over 10 bases. The CDR3 has 14 residues. Per the germline V gene, CDR1 is KGHSH and CDR2 is LQKENI. The V segment lost 5 bases and the J segment 4 bases; nucleotides outside the gene matches: 2. The CDR3 DNA follows: TGTGCCAGCTCAACGGGACAGGGGAAAAACATTCAGTACTTC. This sequence encodes CASSTGQGKNIQYF.

The chain carries TRBV25-1 and TRBJ1-2; tentative D call: TRBD1 (6 bases). Germline-derived CDR1 and CDR2 are MGHDK and SYGVNS. Trimming cost V 3 bases and J 0 bases, with 8 bases left between them. CDR3 length: 14 amino acids. CDR3 sequence reads: CASSEAGANYGYTF. CDR3 nucleotides: TGTGCCAGCAGTGAGGCAGGGGCTAACTATGGCTACACCTTC.

This clone occurred a few times. J is TRBJ1-6 and V is TRBV24-1; 9 bases fit TRBD1. The germline V gene has CDR1 KGHDR and CDR2 SFDVKD. CDR3 length equals 14 residues. With V trimmed by 9 bases and J by 10 bases, 9 bases remained unmatched. Here the CDR3 DNA reads TGTGCCACCCCCGGGACAGGGACCCGATCACCCCTCCACTTT. As protein: CATPGTGTRSPLHF.

This clone was seen ten or more times. The V and J genes are TRBV7-2 and TRBJ1-6; perhaps TRBD1 as D (5 bases). The germline CDR1 and CDR2 sequences are SGHTA and FQGNSA. This CDR3 has 16 residues. Trimming took 1 base from V and 7 from J, leaving 14 bases between them. The CDR3 DNA reads as TGTGCCAGCAGCTTAGGCCCGGGACTGGGGAATTCACCCCTCCACTTT. Translation: CASSLGPGLGNSPLHF. The variable domain in full, with the rest retrieved from reference TRBV7-2 and TRBJ1-6, is GAGVSQSPSNKVTEKGKDVELRCDPISGHTALYWYRQSLGQGLEFLIYFQGNSAPDKSGLPSDRFSAERTGGSVSTLTIQRTQQEDSAVYLCASSLGPGLGNSPLHFGNGTRLTVT.

V and J are TRBV3-1 (or the pseudogene TRBV3-2) and TRBJ1-6; 7 positions match TRBD1. This CDR3 spans 14 amino acids. Germline V gene data show CDR1 as LGHDT and CDR2 as YNNKEL (reference sequence). V lost 3 bases and J lost 10; bases outside the gene matches: 6. In nucleotides, the CDR3 is TGTGCCAGCAGCCAGGCTACAGGGGACTCACCCCTCCACTTT. This codes for CASSQATGDSPLHF.

The chain joins TRBV6-5 to TRBJ2-2, with unresolved D. The CDR3 sequence is 14 residues long. CDR1 is MNHEY, CDR2 SVGAGI, per germline. The V and J ends lost 6 bases and 0 bases respectively, with 8 bases between them. This CDR3 reads CASRGIANTGELFF. DNA of the CDR3: TGTGCCAGCAGGGGGATAGCGAACACCGGGGAGCTGTTTTTT.

This chain uses TRBV6-2 or TRBV6-3 with TRBJ1-4; TRBD1 aligns across 8 bases. This CDR3 region has 19 residues. Germline CDR1 MNHEY, CDR2 SVGEGT. V was clipped by 4 bases and J by 0 bases; unmatched bases: 13. CDR3 sequence reads: CASSFRPGTGYATNEKLFF. Here the CDR3 DNA reads TGTGCCAGCAGTTTCCGTCCCGGGACAGGTTACGCAACTAATGAAAAACTGTTTTTT.

The rearrangement links TRBV2 to TRBJ2-5; 8 nucleotides line up with TRBD1. V dropped 6 bases and J dropped 14; count of bases not matched to a gene: 8. The CDR3 length is 11 residues. Germline V lookup: CDR1 SNHLY, CDR2 FYNNEI. CDR3 DNA sequence: TGTGCCAGCAGAGCAGGACAGGGAGGCTACTTC. It codes for CASRAGQGGYF.

The J gene is TRBJ2-7, the V gene TRBV4-2, with D maybe TRBD1 (6 bases). The CDR3 has 15 amino acids. Germline CDR1 is LGHNA and CDR2 is YNFKEQ. V was shortened by 0 bases and J by 0 bases, with 9 bases between the two germline ends. For the CDR3, the DNA is TGTGCCAGCAGCCAAGATCAGGGGCACTCCTACGAGCAGTACTTC. Translation gives CASSQDQGHSYEQYF.

This chain connects TRBV28 to TRBJ1-3, with D perhaps TRBD1 (5 bases). Trimming shortened V by 4 bases and J by 1 base, and 14 bases separated the two germline ends. Germline V gene data show CDR1 as MDHEN and CDR2 as SYDVKM. The CDR3 contains 16 residues. DNA for the CDR3: TGTGCCAGCAGTTCTCCGAGGGGAAGATCTGGAAACACCATATATTTT. It yields the protein CASSSPRGRSGNTIYF.

The V gene is TRBV3-1 (or the pseudogene TRBV3-2), the J gene TRBJ1-1; the D gene is possibly TRBD1 (5 bases). Germline CDR1 is LGHDT and CDR2 is YNNKEL (reference sequence). Trimming pared 5 bases from V and 10 bases from J, leaving 23 bases between. The CDR3 is 15 residues long. CDR3 coding DNA: TGTGCCAGCAGCTCAAGTCGACAGTACTTGGACGGAGCTTTCTTT. The encoded protein is CASSSSRQYLDGAFF.

V and J are TRBV6-2 or TRBV6-3 and TRBJ2-7; TRBD1 agrees at 9 bases. The germline V gene has CDR1 MNHEY and CDR2 SVGEGT. This CDR3 is 14 amino acids long. The V gene end was trimmed by 4 bases and the J gene end by 5 bases; junction bases not matched to a gene: 6. CDR3 amino acids: CASSFGTGRDEQYF. CDR3 coding DNA: TGTGCCAGCAGTTTCGGGACAGGGCGAGACGAGCAGTACTTC.

The chain's CDR3 is CASSARTGGVMSGYTF. The CDR3 region has the DNA TGTGCCAGCAGCGCTAGGACAGGGGGCGTCATGAGTGGCTACACCTTC. This sequence joins TRBV9 and TRBJ1-2; 11 bases agree with TRBD1. Germline CDR1 is SGDLS and CDR2 is YYNGEE. The CDR3 runs 16 residues. With V trimmed by 3 bases and J by 7 bases, 11 bases remained unmatched.

The chain couples TRBV6-5 to TRBJ1-6; D is uncertain. There are 13 residues in the CDR3. Germline CDR1 reads MNHEY; CDR2 reads SVGAGI. Trimming shortened V by 4 bases and J by 4 bases, and 5 bases separated the two germline ends. The CDR3 coding sequence is TGTGCCAGCAGTTTACAATATAATTCACCCCTCCACTTT. Translation gives CASSLQYNSPLHF.

The table lists this clone with a few counts. The chain couples TRBV10-2 to TRBJ1-5; 10 positions agree with TRBD1. CDR1 is WSHSY, CDR2 SAAADI, per germline. V was pared by 10 bases and J by 4 bases, with 4 bases of the junction left unmatched. This CDR3 is built from 13 residues. CDR3 region: CATAGQGNQPQHF. In DNA form, the CDR3 reads TGCGCCACCGCGGGACAGGGGAATCAGCCCCAGCATTTT.

The chain joins TRBV12-3 or TRBV12-4 to TRBJ1-2; D is ambiguous. CDR3 length: 12 residues. The V end lost 3 bases, the J end lost 4 bases, and 6 bases lay between the germline ends. The CDR3 protein is CASSFAGYGYTF. CDR3 DNA sequence: TGTGCCAGCAGTTTTGCAGGCTATGGCTACACCTTC.

This CDR3 reads CASSDPRGWVGAFF. In nucleotides, the CDR3 is TGTGCCAGTAGTGACCCCCGGGGGTGGGTGGGAGCTTTCTTT. The J gene is TRBJ1-1, the V gene TRBV19, with D perhaps matching TRBD1 (5 bases). The V gene's germline CDR1 is LNHDA and CDR2 SQIVND (reference sequence). This CDR3 region has 14 residues. V shed 5 bases and J shed 10 bases, with 20 bases lying between them.

This chain joins TRBV4-2 and TRBJ1-3, with 8 positions matching TRBD1. CDR1 LGHNA and CDR2 YNFKEQ come from the germline V gene. V was clipped by 3 bases and J by 3 bases; unmatched bases: 4. CDR3 length equals 15 residues. The CDR3 loop reads CASSHLDRVGNTIYF. The CDR3 DNA follows: TGTGCCAGCAGCCACTTGGACAGGGTTGGAAACACCATATATTTT.

The rearrangement uses TRBV7-2 and TRBJ2-2; D is unclear. The V end was cut by 2 bases, the J end by 7 bases, with 8 bases between. CDR1 is SGHTA and CDR2 is FQGNSA in the germline V gene. The CDR3 covers 13 residues. CDR3 sequence (DNA): TGTGCCAGCAGCTTACAATCTCACGGGGAGCTGTTTTTT. This translates into CASSLQSHGELFF.

The chain combines TRBV4-1 with TRBJ1-2, with TRBD1 matching 8 bases. Germline trimming cut 0 bases from V and 6 bases from J; bases unmatched to any gene: 6. The CDR3 length is 15 residues. Looked up from germline, CDR1 is MGHRA and CDR2 is YSYEKL. In DNA, the CDR3 is TGCGCCAGCAGCCAAGATAGCGGACAGGGTGATGGCTACACCTTC. This gives the protein CASSQDSGQGDGYTF.